These 24 T cell receptor beta chains share one sample of origin, sequenced in a study of post-analysis software for immune sequencing data. Findings of the study overall: The study found TRBV5-6, TRBV5-1 and TRBV20-1 among roughly 5 TRBV segments more frequent in patients than controls.

Unique molecular identifiers were built into the TCR beta cDNA libraries. Each CDR3 protein is one row after TCRdb ran MiXCR on the PCR reads. The data show hundreds of thousands of distinct CDR3 sequences, 44% seen once. These receptors lack a known antigen. The material sequenced was blood. The source is a girl between 10 and 17 years old with multiple sclerosis.

The chain couples TRBV20-1 to TRBJ1-2; D is possibly TRBD1 (5 bases). Between the trimmed V and J ends, which lost 5 bases and 8 bases, there was a span of 18 bases. Germline values: CDR1 DFQATT, CDR2 SNEGSKA (reference sequence). The CDR3 extends over 13 amino acids. The CDR3 coding sequence is TGCAGTGCTTTCCGAGCAGGGACGGGCGGCTACACCTTC. Its translation is CSAFRAGTGGYTF.

The rearrangement links TRBV5-1 to TRBJ2-5; weak D call: TRBD2 (5 bases). Germline V gene sequence: CDR1 SGHRS, CDR2 YFSETQ. The CDR3 length is 15 residues. Trimming removed 6 bases at V and 1 base at J, with 16 bases between. CDR3 sequence: CASKEPQGSQETQYF. The CDR3 DNA reads TGCGCCAGCAAGGAACCCCAAGGGAGCCAAGAGACCCAGTACTTC. Using reference TRBV5-1 and TRBJ2-5 for the parts outside the CDR3, the full variable domain is KAGVTQTPRYLIKTRGQQVTLSCSPISGHRSVSWYQQTPGQGLQFLFEYFSETQRNKGNFPGRFSGRQFSNSRSEMNVSTLELGDSALYLCASKEPQGSQETQYFGPGTRLLVL.

J is TRBJ2-1 and V is TRBV12-3 or TRBV12-4; D uncertain. The CDR3 spans 15 residues. V was cut by 3 bases and J by 4 bases, with 13 bases left in between. The CDR3 protein is CASSLQAPRYNEQFF. CDR3 DNA sequence: TGTGCCAGCAGTTTGCAAGCGCCCCGGTACAATGAGCAGTTCTTC.

This clonotype has a count of ten or more. The rearrangement links TRBV7-9 to TRBJ2-7; D is ambiguous. Germline lookup yields CDR1 SEHNR and CDR2 FQNEAQ (reference sequence). Trimming removed 6 bases at V and 0 bases at J, with 12 bases between. This CDR3 spans 14 amino acids. The CDR3 sequence: CASSPRTASYEQYF. CDR3 DNA: TGTGCCAGCAGTCCGCGGACGGCCTCCTACGAGCAGTACTTC. The entire variable domain, with the rest obtained from reference TRBV7-9 and TRBJ2-7, is as follows: DTGVSQNPRHKITKRGQNVTFRCDPISEHNRLYWYRQTLGQGPEFLTYFQNEAQLEKSRLLSDRFSAERPKGSFSTLEIQRTEQGDSAMYLCASSPRTASYEQYFGPGTRLTVT.

V gene TRBV15 combines with J gene TRBJ2-7; D perhaps matches TRBD1 (6 bases). CDR1 and CDR2 from the germline V gene are LNHNV and YYDKDF (reference sequence). The germline V and J ends were trimmed by 4 bases and 3 bases, with 13 bases remaining between them. The CDR3 spans 14 residues. DNA for the CDR3: TGTGCCACCAGCAACACAGGGAATAGCTACGAGCAGTACTTC. It translates to CATSNTGNSYEQYF.

This clonotype turned up a few times. The chain couples TRBV9 to TRBJ2-1; TRBD2 aligns across 10 bases. This CDR3 contains 15 residues. V was clipped by 1 base and J by 6 bases; unmatched bases: 4. The germline CDR1 and CDR2 sequences are SGDLS and YYNGEE. CDR3 amino acids: CASSVRAGGPNEQFF. The CDR3 coding sequence is TGTGCCAGCAGCGTAAGAGCGGGAGGGCCCAATGAGCAGTTCTTC.

This clonotype was counted only a few times. A much larger clone is a single base away; this may be a read error. The chain couples TRBV6-4 to TRBJ2-4, with 10 bases aligning to TRBD2. There are 15 residues in the CDR3. Germline values: CDR1 MRHNA, CDR2 SNTAGT. V lost 0 bases, J lost 13 bases, and 9 bases stayed unmatched. CDR3 protein: CASSDSASGGYEQYF. The CDR3 DNA sequence: TGTGCCAGCAGTGACTCGGCTAGCGGGGGCTATGAGCAGTACTTC.

The V call is TRBV12-3 or TRBV12-4, the J call TRBJ1-5; 9 nucleotides line up with TRBD1. The CDR3 spans 15 residues. V lost 5 bases and J lost 7; bases outside the gene matches: 9. Here the CDR3 reads CASSPSRTGAQPQHF. CDR3 bases: TGTGCCAGCAGTCCCTCCAGGACAGGGGCACAGCCCCAGCATTTT.

The chain uses TRBV7-9 and TRBJ1-2; the D is unclear. Looked up from germline, CDR1 is SEHNR and CDR2 is FQNEAQ (reference sequence). With 4 bases removed from V and 2 bases from J, the gap between germline ends came to 8 bases. The CDR3 sequence is 13 residues long. CDR3 sequence: CASSWGENYGYTF. DNA of the CDR3: TGTGCCAGCAGCTGGGGTGAAAACTATGGCTACACCTTC.

V and J are TRBV12-3 or TRBV12-4 and TRBJ2-3; TRBD1 matches 7 bases. The CDR3 has 19 residues. Trimming cost V 6 bases and J 2 bases; bases outside gene matches: 20. CDR3 sequence reads: CASSDRRVGTVPLTDTQYF. As DNA, the CDR3 is TGTGCCAGCAGCGATCGGAGAGTCGGGACAGTCCCCCTCACAGATACGCAGTATTTT.

This clonotype was seen a few times. The CDR3 sequence is CASSESFGYNEQFF. The CDR3 DNA reads as TGCGCCAGCAGTGAGTCCTTTGGATACAATGAGCAGTTCTTC. The chain joins TRBV10-1 to TRBJ2-1, with D unresolved. With 0 bases removed from V and 4 bases from J, the gap between germline ends came to 7 bases. Germline lookup yields CDR1 WNHNN and CDR2 SYGVQD (reference sequence). The CDR3 is 14 amino acids.

The chain couples TRBV7-3 to TRBJ1-4; 8 positions agree with TRBD1. J lost 4 bases, V lost 2 bases, and 3 bases had no gene match. The CDR3 consists of 15 residues. Germline V lookup: CDR1 SGHTA, CDR2 FQGTGA. The CDR3 nucleotides are TGTGCCAGCAGCTTATCAGGGGGCAGTAATGAAAAACTGTTTTTT. This sequence encodes CASSLSGGSNEKLFF.

This clonotype was detected only a few times. DNA of the CDR3: TGTGCCAGCAGTCTGATAGTCTACAATGAGCAGTTCTTC. Translation gives CASSLIVYNEQFF. The J gene is TRBJ2-1, the V gene TRBV12-3 or TRBV12-4; D unresolved. This CDR3 is 13 amino acids long. Trimming left V 5 bases short and J 3 bases short, with 8 bases between.

The V gene is TRBV12-3 or TRBV12-4, the J gene TRBJ2-7; a weak D match, TRBD1 (8 bases). V was cut by 1 base and J by 2 bases, with 12 bases left in between. The CDR3 sequence is 15 residues long. The CDR3 coding sequence is TGTGCCAGCAGTTTAGACACAGGGGGGGCCTACGAGCAGTACTTC. It codes for CASSLDTGGAYEQYF.

This clonotype has a handful of counts. The chain carries TRBV6-2 or TRBV6-3 and TRBJ2-1; the D gene is possibly TRBD2 (5 bases). The CDR3 is 15 amino acids. Germline lookup yields CDR1 MNHEY and CDR2 SVGEGT. The V gene lost 5 bases and the J gene lost 5 bases, with 16 bases spanning the gap. The CDR3 DNA sequence: TGTGCCAGCAGTCCTAGCCCCACCGGGAACAATGAGCAGTTCTTC. It is translated as CASSPSPTGNNEQFF.

The chain has TRBV20-1 and TRBJ1-2; D possibly corresponds to TRBD1 (5 bases). Germline V gene lookup returns CDR1 DFQATT and CDR2 SNEGSKA (reference sequence). Trimming shortened V by 6 bases and J by 5 bases, and 13 bases separated the two germline ends. This CDR3 region has 12 residues. This chain's CDR3 is CSARDLAYGYTF. The CDR3 DNA reads as TGCAGTGCGCGGGACTTAGCATATGGCTACACCTTC.

The chain is built from TRBV29-1 and TRBJ1-1; D not certain. The V end lost 8 bases, the J end lost 5 bases, and 9 bases lay between the germline ends. This CDR3 is 10 amino acids long. Germline V CDR1 and CDR2: SQVTM, ANQGSEA. The CDR3: CSFGRTEAFF. The CDR3 nucleotides are TGCAGCTTTGGACGAACTGAAGCTTTCTTT.

The V and J genes are TRBV24-1 and TRBJ2-5; D gene uncertain. The CDR3 has 15 amino acids. Germline loops: CDR1 KGHDR, CDR2 SFDVKD. V was clipped by 4 bases and J by 3 bases, with 14 bases between them. The CDR3 DNA sequence: TGTGCCACCAGTGAGTTCGGCAGAGGTGAAGAGACCCAGTACTTC. Translating it yields CATSEFGRGEETQYF.

V is TRBV11-2 and J is TRBJ1-2; weak D call: TRBD1 (5 bases). CDR3 length: 16 amino acids. CDR1 and CDR2 from the germline V gene are SGHAT and FQNNGV. V lost 0 bases and J lost 8, with 19 bases in between. CDR3 in DNA: TGTGCCAGCAGCTTAGACCGGGGGACTAAACAACGGGGCTACACCTTC. This sequence encodes CASSLDRGTKQRGYTF.

The chain uses TRBV6-5 and TRBJ2-5; 8 bases line up with TRBD2. CDR3 size: 19 residues. V trimming: 0 bases; J trimming: 1 base; junction bases outside the gene matches: 13. Germline V gives CDR1 MNHEY, CDR2 SVGAGI. The CDR3 DNA reads as TGTGCCAGCAGTTACTCCGCGGGATTCCAGCGGGGGACCCAAGAGACCCAGTACTTC. Its translation: CASSYSAGFQRGTQETQYF.

Comments on this clonotype: The junction shows a germline mismatch at one end, possibly a read error. The V call is TRBV12-3 or TRBV12-4, the J call TRBJ1-5; D is unclear. The CDR3 has 12 residues. The CDR3 nucleotides are TGTGCCGGCAGTCCCCTTAGTCAGCCCCAGCATTTT. This sequence encodes CAGSPLSQPQHF.

The chain is built from TRBV20-1 and TRBJ2-1, with 10 nucleotides matching TRBD2. Germline V gene lookup returns CDR1 DFQATT and CDR2 SNEGSKA (reference sequence). Trimming cost V 3 bases and J 5 bases; bases outside gene matches: 7. This CDR3 region has 15 residues. The CDR3 DNA follows: TGCAGTGCTAGGCCCAGCAGCGGGGGGGACAATGAGCAGTTCTTC. This codes for CSARPSSGGDNEQFF.

This clonotype was found a few times. The chain has TRBV9 and TRBJ2-5; 7 bases are a match to TRBD2. The CDR3 has 13 residues. The V segment lost 5 bases and the J segment 4 bases; nucleotides outside the gene matches: 5. CDR1 is SGDLS, CDR2 YYNGEE, per germline. The CDR3 bases are TGTGCCAGCAGACTCAGGGAGGGAGAGACCCAGTACTTC. Protein: CASRLREGETQYF.

The V call is TRBV29-1, the J call TRBJ1-2; TRBD1 might be the D (5 bases). Germline values: CDR1 SQVTM, CDR2 ANQGSEA. CDR3 length equals 18 residues. V was pared by 4 bases and J by 4 bases, with 28 bases between. The chain's CDR3 is CSVGPLSVFPGRVYGYTF. In DNA, the CDR3 is TGCAGCGTTGGTCCCTTATCGGTTTTTCCGGGACGAGTCTATGGCTACACCTTC.